The TCR beta chain described here comes from a study of shared clonotypes between healthy human individuals. Trimming removed 6 bases from V and 0 bases from J, with 12 bases in between. The CDR3 is 14 residues long. CDR1 and CDR2 from the germline V gene are MDHEN and SYDVKM. Selected positively for CCR7 and CD45RO-negative, naive CD8 cells excluded terminally differentiated effector memory CD45RA+ cells. Produced via immunoSEQ multiplex PCR; TCRdb's table is partial and in-frame only. The table includes approximately 720,000 clones, 92% detected once. Material for sequencing was naive CD8+ T cells sorted from blood. The receptor was isolated from a man aged 25-40 years in good health. The chain combines TRBV28 with TRBJ2-7; D perhaps matches TRBD1 (5 bases). The CDR3 spells CASSLVDSSYEQYF. The CDR3 coding sequence is TGTGCCAGCAGCTTAGTCGACAGCTCCTACGAGCAGTACTTC.